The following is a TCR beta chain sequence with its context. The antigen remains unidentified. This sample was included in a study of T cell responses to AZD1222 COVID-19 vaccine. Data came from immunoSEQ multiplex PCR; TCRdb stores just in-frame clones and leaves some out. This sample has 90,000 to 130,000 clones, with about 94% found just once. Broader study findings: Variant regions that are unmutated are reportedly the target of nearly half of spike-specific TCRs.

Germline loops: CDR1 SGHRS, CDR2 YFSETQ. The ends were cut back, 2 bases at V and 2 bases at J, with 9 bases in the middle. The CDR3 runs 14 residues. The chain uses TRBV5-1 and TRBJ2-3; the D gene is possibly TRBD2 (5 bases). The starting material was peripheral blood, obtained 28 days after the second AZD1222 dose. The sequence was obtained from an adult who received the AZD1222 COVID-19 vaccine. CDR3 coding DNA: TGCGCCAGCAGCTTCCGTAGCGCCACAGATACGCAGTATTTT. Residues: CASSFRSATDTQYF.